This T cell receptor (beta chain) comes out of a study of post-analysis software for immune sequencing data. Study background: Recorded subtypes: relapsing-remitting, secondary progressive, progressive-relapsing; some patients unannotated.

Study results and caveats: Comparison of patients with controls showed 4 to 6 TRBV segments more frequent in patients, TRBV5-6, TRBV5-1 and TRBV20-1 among them. Normalized Chao1 diversity was significantly lower in multiple sclerosis patients than in controls.

V gave up 5 bases and J gave up 4 bases, with 17 bases separating them. Germline V gene data show CDR1 as SGHAT and CDR2 as FQDESV (reference sequence). The CDR3 loop spans 15 amino acids. About this clonotype: The target antigen is unknown.

The TCR beta cDNA libraries carried unique molecular identifiers. TCRdb recomputed calls from the PCR reads with MiXCR, one row per CDR3 protein. The data contain hundreds of thousands of distinct CDR3 sequences, 25% to 30% of them singletons. The sample taken for sequencing was blood. The sequence was obtained from a girl aged 10-17 years with multiple sclerosis. The V and J genes are TRBV11-1 and TRBJ1-2; no definite D call. CDR3 DNA sequence: TGTGCCAGCAGCCAGGAGCACGGAGGAAGCTATGGCTACACCTTC. Residues: CASSQEHGGSYGYTF.